One sample yielded the 11 T cell receptor beta chains listed below, sequenced in a study of OX40 agonist ivuxolimab in advanced cancers. The assay was immunoSEQ multiplex PCR, and TCRdb's table has in-frame clones only and misses some. The data show 81,000 or so clones, with more than 75% seen just once and roughly 0.44% held by the top ten. The sequencing used CD4+ or CD8+ T cells sorted from blood, collected in a trial of the OX40 agonist ivuxolimab. Source of these receptors: an adult with an advanced solid tumor such as melanoma, head and neck, liver or kidney cancer.

This chain uses TRBV5-6 with TRBJ2-5; 8 bases fit TRBD1. Germline trimming cut 4 bases from V and 1 base from J; bases unmatched to any gene: 3. The CDR3 sequence is 14 residues long. CDR1 is SGHDT and CDR2 is YYEEEE in the germline V gene. The DNA for the CDR3 is TGTGCCAGCAGCCGAGGACAGGGCCAAGAGACCCAGTACTTC. Translation gives CASSRGQGQETQYF.

The table lists this clone with a count of one. The chain has TRBV19 and TRBJ1-1; no firm D call. The CDR3 extends over 14 amino acids. With 10 bases removed from V and 1 base from J, the gap between germline ends came to 16 bases. Germline V gene lookup returns CDR1 LNHDA and CDR2 SQIVND (reference sequence). The CDR3 coding sequence is TGTGCCACCGCAACCCGGCCGTCGAACACTGAAGCTTTCTTT. Translating it yields CATATRPSNTEAFF.

The J gene is TRBJ1-2, the V gene TRBV19, with unresolved D. Germline V gene sequence: CDR1 LNHDA, CDR2 SQIVND (reference sequence). CDR3 length equals 14 residues. Trimming stripped 5 bases from V and 0 bases from J, with 10 bases between. The CDR3 DNA reads as TGTGCCAGTAGTCGACACCTAACTAACTATGGCTACACCTTC. Its translation is CASSRHLTNYGYTF.

This chain connects TRBV18 to TRBJ1-5; possibly TRBD1 for D (6 bases). The CDR3 contains 14 residues. Germline V lookup: CDR1 KGHSH, CDR2 LQKENI. V lost 3 bases, J lost 6 bases, and 12 bases lay in between. The CDR3 nucleotides are TGTGCCAGCTCACCGTTCGGGGGCGGTCAGCCCCAGCATTTT. Translated: CASSPFGGGQPQHF.

The rearrangement links TRBV19 to TRBJ1-5; D remains ambiguous. With 6 bases removed from V and 2 bases from J, the gap between germline ends came to 5 bases. From germline, CDR1 is LNHDA and CDR2 SQIVND (reference sequence). The CDR3 loop spans 12 amino acids. CDR3 region: CASRSGNQPQHF. In DNA, the CDR3 is TGTGCCAGTAGGTCTGGCAATCAGCCCCAGCATTTT.

The V gene is TRBV6-6, the J gene TRBJ1-1; unclear D gene. Per the germline V gene, CDR1 is MNHNY and CDR2 is SVGAGI (reference sequence). The CDR3 consists of 13 residues. The V end was cut by 2 bases, the J end by 6 bases, with 10 bases between. CDR3 in DNA: TGTGCCAGCAGTTACCGGGAGAGGGCTGAAGCTTTCTTT. It specifies CASSYRERAEAFF.

This clone was detected only a few times. The V and J genes are TRBV18 and TRBJ2-7; D remains unclear. This CDR3 is built from 13 residues. Germline CDR1 reads KGHSH; CDR2 reads LQKENI. Trimming left V 1 base short and J 5 bases short, with 9 bases between. The chain's CDR3 is CASSPRSIHEQYF. In DNA, the CDR3 is TGTGCCAGCTCACCACGCAGCATCCACGAGCAGTACTTC.

The chain couples TRBV6-5 to TRBJ2-2; weak D call: TRBD2 (5 bases). The CDR3 loop spans 13 amino acids. Looked up from germline, CDR1 is MNHEY and CDR2 is SVGAGI. V lost 4 bases to trimming and J lost 3 bases, with 6 bases between them. The CDR3 DNA reads TGTGCCAGCAGTTTCGGGGACACCGGGGAGCTGTTTTTT. It specifies CASSFGDTGELFF.

The CDR3 nucleotides read TGTGCCAGCAGCTTATCACCCGGCAGCCACACTGAAGCTTTCTTT. Encoded protein: CASSLSPGSHTEAFF. V is TRBV7-6 and J is TRBJ1-1; D is unclear. V was trimmed by 2 bases and J by 3 bases, leaving 13 bases between them. This CDR3 has 15 residues. CDR1 is SGHVS, CDR2 FNYEAQ, per germline. Looking up the rest from reference TRBV7-6 and TRBJ1-1 gives the full variable domain: GAGVSQSPRYKVTKRGQDVALRCDPISGHVSLYWYRQALGQGPEFLTYFNYEAQQDKSGLPNDRFSAERPEGSISTLTIQRTEQRDSAMYRCASSLSPGSHTEAFFGQGTRLTVV.

This chain connects TRBV19 to TRBJ1-6; 7 bases fit TRBD1. The trim removed 3 bases at V and 6 bases at J, leaving 8 bases unmatched. CDR1 LNHDA and CDR2 SQIVND come from the germline V gene (reference sequence). CDR3 length: 16 amino acids. CDR3 DNA sequence: TGTGCCAGTAGTATCCCCTCAGGGGGGTTTAATTCACCCCTCCACTTT. The encoded protein is CASSIPSGGFNSPLHF.

This chain joins TRBV7-9 and TRBJ2-3; D is uncertain. This CDR3 has 13 amino acids. Trimming left V 4 bases short and J 2 bases short, with 7 bases between. Per the germline V gene, CDR1 is SEHNR and CDR2 is FQNEAQ (reference sequence). The chain's CDR3 is CASSSSFTDTQYF. CDR3 in DNA: TGTGCCAGCAGCTCCTCCTTCACAGATACGCAGTATTTT.